This is a list of T cell receptor beta chains from one sample in a study of blood T cell repertoires in COVID-19. Method: immunoSEQ multiplex PCR; TCRdb's copy keeps in-frame clones and lacks some. The table includes more than 350,000 clones, more than 80% detected once. What was sequenced was peripheral blood. These receptors all come from a woman aged 30 to 39 with COVID-19, enrolled during active disease. CDR3s include the opening cysteine and the closing phenylalanine or tryptophan. Fields, in order: clone size, V gene, J gene, D gene, CDR3 DNA, CDR3 protein. A D gene is named only where the DNA matches it firmly. Expanded clones get a size class; other rows say once, few or many, or leave the size out.

-	TRBV3-1/TRBV3-2	TRBJ2-1	-	TGTGCCAGCAGCGCCACGGCGGCCTACAATGAGCAGTTCTTC	CASSATAAYNEQFF
-	TRBV5-1	TRBJ2-7	TRBD1	TGCGCCAGCAGCGACCCAGGACAGGAGTTCTACGAGCAGTACTTC	CASSDPGQEFYEQYF
-	TRBV19	TRBJ1-1	-	TGTGCCAGTAGTATTGATGGGGGGAGCTCCTACGCTTTCTTT	CASSIDGGSSYAFF
-	TRBV30	TRBJ1-4	TRBD1	TGTGCCTGGAGTCCGTGGACAGGATATAATGAAAAACTGTTTTTT	CAWSPWTGYNEKLFF
-	TRBV20-1	TRBJ1-1	-	TGCAGTGCTAGGGCAACTAGTGCTTTCTTT	CSARATSAFF
-	TRBV5-4	TRBJ1-1	-	TGTGCCAGCAGCCGAGAGGTGAACACTGAAGCTTTCTTT	CASSREVNTEAFF
few	TRBV3-1/TRBV3-2	TRBJ2-4	TRBD1	TGTGCCAGCAGCCCCCGGGACAGGGAGGCCAAAAACATTCAGTACTTC	CASSPRDREAKNIQYF
-	TRBV6-1	TRBJ2-3	TRBD1	TGTGCCAGCAGTGAGGGCCCCGGACAGGGGTACACAGATACGCAGTATTTT	CASSEGPGQGYTDTQYF
-	TRBV5-5	TRBJ2-7	-	TGTGCCAGCAGCTTGGACAGGGGGGGACCCGAGCAGTACTTC	CASSLDRGGPEQYF
-	TRBV15	TRBJ1-1	-	TGTGCCACCAGCAAGACAGGGAACACTGAAGCTTTCTTT	CATSKTGNTEAFF
once	TRBV6-2/TRBV6-3	TRBJ2-5	-	TGTGCCAGCAGTTACAGCGAGACCCAGTACTTC	CASSYSETQYF
-	TRBV7-2	TRBJ1-4	-	TGTGCCAGCAGCTTATGGGCCAGCCCAACTAATGAAAAACTGTTTTTT	CASSLWASPTNEKLFF
few	TRBV11-2	TRBJ1-1	-	TGTGCCAGCAGCCCGGAGGGGTGGACTGAAGCTTTCTTT	CASSPEGWTEAFF
-	TRBV7-6	TRBJ2-2	TRBD1	TGTGCCAGCAGCTTAGGCACCGGGGACAGGAACACCGGGGAGCTGTTTTTT	CASSLGTGDRNTGELFF
-	TRBV11-2	TRBJ2-1	-	TGTGCCAGCAGCCTTAACCCGCTCGCGAGCTCCTACAATGAGCAGTTCTTC	CASSLNPLASSYNEQFF
-	TRBV7-2	TRBJ2-5	TRBD2	TGTGCCAGCAGCTCAAAGACTAGCGGGGGTGCTGAGACCCAGTACTTC	CASSSKTSGGAETQYF
-	TRBV19	TRBJ2-7	TRBD2	TGTGCCAGTAGTATTAGGCGGGGGGACTACGAGCAGTACTTC	CASSIRRGDYEQYF
-	TRBV29-1	TRBJ1-1	-	TGCAGCGTTGGGGAACAGGCGACGGGTGAAGCTTTCTTT	CSVGEQATGEAFF
-	TRBV5-1	TRBJ1-2	-	TGCGCCAGCAGCTTGGACAGGGGCTACACCTTC	CASSLDRGYTF
-	TRBV2	TRBJ2-5	TRBD2	TGTGCCAGCAGTGACCGACTAGCGGGAGGCCGGGGAGAGACCCAGTACTTC	CASSDRLAGGRGETQYF
-	TRBV2	TRBJ1-6	TRBD1	TGTGCCAGCAGTGGGGACAGGGGGCTAGGGTCACCCCTCCACTTT	CASSGDRGLGSPLHF
-	TRBV6-6	TRBJ2-5	TRBD1	TGTGCCAGCAGTTACTCGACAGGGAGAGAGACCCAGTACTTC	CASSYSTGRETQYF
-	TRBV6-2/TRBV6-3	TRBJ1-5	-	TGTGCCAGCAGTTACAGGAGAGATCAGCCCCAGCATTTT	CASSYRRDQPQHF
once	TRBV6-2/TRBV6-3	TRBJ2-7	TRBD1	TGTGCCAGCAGCCGACCCCGGGACAGGGTGAACTACGAGCAGTACTTC	CASSRPRDRVNYEQYF
-	TRBV6-5	TRBJ1-2	-	TGTGCCAGCAGTTATGGCCCCGGACAGCACTATGGCTACACCTTC	CASSYGPGQHYGYTF
-	TRBV18	TRBJ2-5	TRBD1	TGTGCCAGCTCACTTGGGACAGGGGAGACCCAGTACTTC	CASSLGTGETQYF
few	TRBV9	TRBJ2-3	-	TGTGCCAGCAGCGTAGAGGGTTCCGGAAGGCGGGACGAGACGGAAACGCAGTATTTT	CASSVEGSGRRDETETQYF
-	TRBV6-6	TRBJ1-6	-	TGTGCCAGCAGCCTGACAGCCTACTCCTATAATTCACCCCTCCACTTT	CASSLTAYSYNSPLHF
-	TRBV4-3	TRBJ2-2	-	TGCGCCAGCAGCCAAGCGTTCGGGATCCACACCGGGGAGCTGTTTTTT	CASSQAFGIHTGELFF
-	TRBV28	TRBJ1-6	TRBD1	TGTGCCAGCAGTATCAGGGGGCAAGGCTCACCCCTCCACTTT	CASSIRGQGSPLHF
-	TRBV11-2	TRBJ2-5	-	TGTGCCAGCAGCTCCAGCCCGACGACAGTACCCCAAGAGACCCAGTACTTC	CASSSSPTTVPQETQYF
-	TRBV27	TRBJ2-1	TRBD2	TGTGCCAGCAGTTCAACGGGACTAGCTAATGAGCAGTTCTTC	CASSSTGLANEQFF
few	TRBV7-2	TRBJ1-1	TRBD1	TGTGCCAGCAGCCCACAGGGGGTAGGGACTGAAGCTTTCTTT	CASSPQGVGTEAFF
-	TRBV27	TRBJ1-1	-	TGTGCCAGCAGCGATCCGACAGGCGTGAGGACTGAAGCTTTCTTT	CASSDPTGVRTEAFF
few	TRBV19	TRBJ1-2	-	TGTGCCAGTAGCCTTCAGGGTACTAACAACTATGGCTACACCTTC	CASSLQGTNNYGYTF
-	TRBV5-1	TRBJ2-1	TRBD1	TGCGCCAGCAGCCCGGACAGGGAAGGTGATGAGCAGTTCTTC	CASSPDREGDEQFF
-	TRBV6-5	TRBJ2-7	-	TGTGCCAGCTCGCCAGGGACAAGGCCCACCTACGAGCAGTACTTC	CASSPGTRPTYEQYF
-	TRBV7-8	TRBJ2-1	-	TGTGCCAGCAGCTTCGAATCAGGAGGTTCTGAGCAGTTCTTC	CASSFESGGSEQFF
-	TRBV27	TRBJ1-6	TRBD1	TGTGCCAGCAACACCGACAGGGGTATTTCTTCACCCCTCCACTTT	CASNTDRGISSPLHF
-	TRBV6-1	TRBJ1-2	-	TGTGCCAGCAGCGAAGGCAGGGACTATGGCTACACCTTC	CASSEGRDYGYTF
-	TRBV28	TRBJ2-7	-	TGTGCCAGCAGTTTAAGCCACAGGACACAGTACTTC	CASSLSHRTQYF
-	TRBV2	TRBJ2-3	TRBD2	TGTGCCAGCACTCAAGGGGAGGGGTTGAGCACAGATACGCAGTATTTT	CASTQGEGLSTDTQYF
-	TRBV6-6	TRBJ1-2	-	TGTGCCAGCAGTTACCCTGAGCGAAGAACTGGCTACACCTTC	CASSYPERRTGYTF
-	TRBV18	TRBJ2-1	TRBD2	TGTGCCAGCTCACCACCGGGACTAGCGGGAAGTTATGAGCAGTTCTTC	CASSPPGLAGSYEQFF
-	TRBV2	TRBJ2-1	-	TGTGCCAGCAGGACAGGCCATTCAAGCAATGAGCAGTTCTTC	CASRTGHSSNEQFF